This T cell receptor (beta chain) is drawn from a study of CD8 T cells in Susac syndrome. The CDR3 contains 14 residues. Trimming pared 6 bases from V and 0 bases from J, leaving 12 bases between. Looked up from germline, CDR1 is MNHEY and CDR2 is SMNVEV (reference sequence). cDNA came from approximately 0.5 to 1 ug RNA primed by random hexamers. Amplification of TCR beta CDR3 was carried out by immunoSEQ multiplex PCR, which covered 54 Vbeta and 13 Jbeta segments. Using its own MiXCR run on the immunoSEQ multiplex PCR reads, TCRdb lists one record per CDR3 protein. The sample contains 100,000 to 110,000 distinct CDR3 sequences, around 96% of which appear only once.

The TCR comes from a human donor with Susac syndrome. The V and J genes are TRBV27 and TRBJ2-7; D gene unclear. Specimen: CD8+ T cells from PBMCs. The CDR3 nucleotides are TGTGCCAGCAGCAACCGACGGAGCTCCTACGAGCAGTACTTC. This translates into CASSNRRSSYEQYF.